This record covers a single TCR beta chain. During active infection, Seattle patients enrolled and were then monitored through disease. Authors' analysis steps: Scientists estimated how many nucleated cells there were by amplifying reference gene primers. Produced via immunoSEQ multiplex PCR; TCRdb's table is partial and in-frame only. D and trimming were read from the DNA, whereas the V and J calls and clone size are those reported in that table. The table lists under 250,000 clones, about 90% of them singletons. This sample was taken from a study of blood T cell repertoires in COVID-19. About the research overall: The United States, Italy and Spain were the sources of the acute and convalescent COVID-19 samples. In each case, the material was cDNA or gDNA derived from T cells, B-cell-depleted T cells, or PBMCs.

The TCR comes from a man aged 30 to 39 with COVID-19, enrolled during active disease. The source material was peripheral blood.

The CDR3 DNA reads TGTGCCAGCAGCTCGACAGGTGCGGGCACAGATACGCAGTATTTT. Translating gives CASSSTGAGTDTQYF. The chain has TRBV7-3 and TRBJ2-3, with D perhaps TRBD1 (6 bases). Trimming left V 4 bases short and J 1 base short, with 12 bases between. The germline V gene encodes CDR1 SGHTA and CDR2 FQGTGA. The CDR3 has 15 residues.